This TCR beta chain derives from a study of T-cell reconstitution after alpha-beta-depleted transplantation in children. This clonotype was counted ten times or more. Unique molecular identifiers were used in preparing the TCRbeta library. In TCRdb, the PCR reads were re-called with MiXCR into one record per CDR3 protein. In the table there are 600,000 to 800,000 distinct CDR3 sequences, 13% of which are singletons. The germline V and J ends were trimmed by 4 bases and 5 bases, with 9 bases remaining between them. This CDR3 is 13 amino acids long. The germline gives CDR1 SEHNR, CDR2 FQNEAQ (reference sequence).

The input for sequencing was PBMCs, taken before TCRalphabeta/CD19-depleted stem cell transplant. The chain uses TRBV7-9 and TRBJ1-5; tentatively, D is TRBD1 (5 bases). The clonotype comes from a girl aged 2 to 10 with congenital amegakaryocytic thrombocytopenia, due to receive a stem cell transplant. In nucleotides, the CDR3 is TGTGCCAGCAGCTACGTAGGGGATCAGCCCCAGCATTTT. This sequence encodes CASSYVGDQPQHF.